The rows below give T cell receptor beta chains drawn from one sample of a study of blood T cells in healthy people across ages. TCRdb fed the 5' RACE reads into MiXCR, producing one record per CDR3 protein. The sample lists over 600,000 distinct CDR3 sequences; 46% were seen once. Source material: blood. These TCRs come from a man older than 75 in good health. CDR3s leave out the opening cysteine and the closing phenylalanine or tryptophan. Fields, in order: J gene, V gene, CDR3 length, CDR3 protein.

-,TRBV28,13,ASSSHRTSFYEQY
-,TRBV28,14,ASTRTSGRVVHEQY
TRBJ2-5,TRBV29-1,10,SVLQSEETQY
TRBJ1-4,TRBV6-1,13,ASRPEEGASEKLF
TRBJ2-7,TRBV4-2,13,ASSQGVDGPYEQY
TRBJ2-7,TRBV20-1,11,SAPRPGGYEQY
TRBJ2-7,TRBV12-3/TRBV12-4,13,ASSLLETGLAEQY
-,TRBV5-1,13,ASSHSGSWDNEQY
TRBJ2-6,TRBV29-1,11,SVLRSGANVLT
TRBJ2-3,TRBV12-3/TRBV12-4,12,ASSPRQGTDTQY
TRBJ2-1,TRBV30,13,AWSPPGGSRNEQF
TRBJ2-3,TRBV11-2,11,ASAEGTTDTQY
TRBJ2-5,TRBV20-1,12,SAKSATGGETQY
TRBJ2-5,TRBV7-9,10,ASSLVFNEQY
TRBJ1-4,TRBV14,12,ASSHRTLNEKLF
TRBJ1-5,TRBV24-1,10,ATSEVGKPQH
TRBJ2-7,TRBV20-1,12,SARDKWGEGEQY
TRBJ2-1,TRBV18,11,ASATASGNEQF
TRBJ2-5,TRBV7-2,17,ASSLEFETRRRVQETQY
TRBJ2-3,TRBV28,17,ASSFLGLAGEVGTDTQY
TRBJ1-2,TRBV18,15,ASSPNTGTADYYGYT
TRBJ2-7,TRBV5-1,12,ASSETVNTYEQY
TRBJ1-2,TRBV3-1,12,ASSLGQGHYGYT
TRBJ2-3,TRBV5-1,13,ASSLEGRPPDTQY
TRBJ1-5,TRBV20-1,14,SARGGIGVGNQPQH
TRBJ2-7,TRBV20-1,13,SAIRDSVSSYEQY
TRBJ2-3,TRBV11-3,12,ASSSGLVPDTQY
TRBJ1-1,TRBV3-1,12,ASSPDRSITEAF
TRBJ2-1,TRBV7-9,12,ASSPRSSPNEQF
TRBJ2-5,TRBV7-2,13,ASSFPGQGEETQY
TRBJ2-1,TRBV5-1,14,ASSPGLAGGPVEQF
TRBJ2-7,TRBV4-2,13,ASSQLRATNYEQY
TRBJ2-7,TRBV2,10,TSIRNANEQY
TRBJ2-4,TRBV27,15,ASSRDRGTLAKNIQY
TRBJ1-1,TRBV7-2,13,ASSLVGQGNTEAF
TRBJ2-1,TRBV3-1,11,ASSQDRWDEQF
TRBJ2-3,TRBV29-1,13,SVEDQASGTDTQY
TRBJ1-2,TRBV12-3/TRBV12-4,12,ASSSKEGAAGYT
TRBJ2-1,TRBV4-2,13,ASSQEGTSENEQF
-,TRBV12-3/TRBV12-4,10,ASSLGEGTQF
TRBJ2-1,TRBV7-2,16,ASSFTSAGSSSYNEQF
-,TRBV28,17,ASSPSPGLAGVRVREQY